The TCR beta chain under discussion was sequenced for a study of T cell responses to AZD1222 COVID-19 vaccine. Points from the study as a whole: Among the donors, most were white British and more were female, and clonal diversity was possibly underestimated.

In the case of this clone: The target antigen is unknown.

Germline V CDR1 and CDR2: SQVTM, ANQGSEA. This CDR3 has 13 amino acids. V lost 1 base and J 7 bases, leaving 13 bases between the germline ends. This table comes from immunoSEQ multiplex PCR, and its TCRdb copy is limited to in-frame clones, with some not included. This table holds roughly 130,000 clones, 85% to 95% found once. This material consisted of peripheral blood, taken on day 0 of AZD1222 vaccination. This receptor was taken from an adult in good health. The chain recombines TRBV29-1 with TRBJ1-2, with D perhaps matching TRBD1 (5 bases). CDR3 residues: CSVEARGDAGYTF. CDR3 nucleotides: TGCAGCGTTGAAGCTAGAGGGGACGCTGGCTACACCTTC.